This TCR beta chain emerged from a study of T cells after yellow fever vaccination. Study-level findings and limits: FACS-sorted repertoires could harbor abundant contaminating bulk-population clonotypes. Among all clonotypes, a small share was observed in both CD4 and CD8 compartments. Most primary-vaccination clones recurred post-booster (roughly 97% CD4, around 86% CD8).

The authors made TCR cDNA by 5'RACE template switching, adding a universal primer site and UMIs. TCRdb re-called the 5' RACE reads with MiXCR, one entry per CDR3 protein. Of some 420,000 distinct CDR3 sequences listed, around 20% were seen once; the top ten hold 15% to 20%. Germline V CDR1 and CDR2: KGHDR, SFDVKD. After removal of 7 bases from V and 6 bases from J, the junction contained 6 bases not matched to a gene. The CDR3 consists of 13 residues. On this clonotype: The antigen remains undetermined.

The sample consisted of PBMCs, taken before the yellow fever booster vaccination. V gene TRBV24-1 combines with J gene TRBJ1-2, with 8 bases that match TRBD1. The clonotype originates from a man aged 18 to 30 who received the YFV17D yellow fever vaccine. The CDR3 nucleotides are TGTGCCACCAGGTCGGACAGGGTGGATGGCTACACCTTC. Its protein is CATRSDRVDGYTF.